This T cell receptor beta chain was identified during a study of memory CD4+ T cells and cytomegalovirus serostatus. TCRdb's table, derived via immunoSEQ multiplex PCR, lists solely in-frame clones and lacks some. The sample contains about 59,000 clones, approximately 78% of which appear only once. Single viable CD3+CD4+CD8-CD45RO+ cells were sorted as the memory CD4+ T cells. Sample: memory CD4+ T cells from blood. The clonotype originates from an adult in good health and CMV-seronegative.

The CDR3 protein is CASRGTDNEQFF. CDR3 DNA sequence: TGCGCCAGTAGAGGGACAGACAATGAGCAGTTCTTC. The V and J genes are TRBV10-2 and TRBJ2-1; 7 positions match TRBD1. The CDR3 contains 12 residues. The V segment lost 9 bases and the J segment 5 bases; nucleotides outside the gene matches: 4. Germline V gene data show CDR1 as WSHSY and CDR2 as SAAADI.